The 13 T cell receptor beta chains below were found in one sample sequenced in a study of OX40 agonist ivuxolimab in advanced cancers. Using immunoSEQ multiplex PCR, the repertoire was profiled, and TCRdb retains in-frame clones only, with some absent. The sample yields 70,000 or so clones, around 90% seen once. Sequencing used CD4+ or CD8+ T cells sorted from blood, obtained in a trial of the OX40 agonist ivuxolimab. Source of these receptors: an adult with an advanced solid tumor such as melanoma, head and neck, liver or kidney cancer.

This clone was detected only once. The rearrangement links TRBV29-1 to TRBJ2-7, with D maybe TRBD1 (6 bases). Between the trimmed V and J ends, which lost 4 bases and 2 bases, there was a span of 9 bases. The germline CDR1 and CDR2 sequences are SQVTM and ANQGSEA. The CDR3 length is 12 residues. The CDR3 DNA sequence: TGCAGCGTTGGGACAGTCCCCTACGAGCAGTACTTC. It specifies CSVGTVPYEQYF.

The J gene is TRBJ1-5, the V gene TRBV7-9; 11 bases match TRBD1. The CDR3 is 15 amino acids. Germline trimming cut 4 bases from V and 2 bases from J; bases unmatched to any gene: 1. CDR1 and CDR2 (germline): SEHNR, FQNEAQ (reference sequence). For the CDR3, the DNA is TGTGCCAGCAGCTGGGGACAGGGGGGCAATCAGCCCCAGCATTTT. Translation gives CASSWGQGGNQPQHF. Based on the CDR3 plus reference TRBV7-9 and TRBJ1-5, the full variable domain is DTGVSQNPRHKITKRGQNVTFRCDPISEHNRLYWYRQTLGQGPEFLTYFQNEAQLEKSRLLSDRFSAERPKGSFSTLEIQRTEQGDSAMYLCASSWGQGGNQPQHFGDGTRLSIL.

The chain carries TRBV27 and TRBJ2-2; D is perhaps TRBD1 (5 bases). There are 13 residues in the CDR3. Per germline, CDR1 MNHEY and CDR2 SMNVEV (reference sequence). V was clipped by 7 bases and J by 4 bases, with 10 bases between them. The CDR3 DNA reads as TGTGCCAGCAAGGACATCTTCACCGGGGAGCTGTTTTTT. This sequence encodes CASKDIFTGELFF.

This rearrangement joins TRBV2 to TRBJ1-2; maybe TRBD1 (5 bases). The CDR3 totals 15 residues. The germline V and J ends were trimmed by 3 bases and 2 bases, with 13 bases remaining between them. Per the germline V gene, CDR1 is SNHLY and CDR2 is FYNNEI. As DNA, the CDR3 is TGTGCCAGCAGTGACCCAGGGCTTCTAAACTATGGCTACACCTTC. Encoded protein: CASSDPGLLNYGYTF.

The chain has TRBV19 and TRBJ1-2; D ambiguous. Germline V lookup: CDR1 LNHDA, CDR2 SQIVND (reference sequence). This CDR3 is 15 amino acids long. Trimming cost V 3 bases and J 5 bases, with 16 bases left between them. This CDR3 reads CASSIPQAPRYGYTF. In DNA form, the CDR3 reads TGTGCCAGTAGTATTCCCCAGGCCCCCAGATATGGCTACACCTTC.

V is TRBV7-9 and J is TRBJ1-2, with D hard to call. V lost 3 bases to trimming and J lost 5 bases, with 13 bases between them. Germline lookup yields CDR1 SEHNR and CDR2 FQNEAQ (reference sequence). This CDR3 has 14 residues. The CDR3 region is CASSFQTLRYGYTF. The DNA of the CDR3 is TGTGCCAGCAGCTTTCAGACACTCAGATATGGCTACACCTTC.

The chain recombines TRBV10-2 with TRBJ2-5, with 8 bases matching TRBD1. Germline trimming cut 7 bases from V and 4 bases from J; bases unmatched to any gene: 11. CDR1 and CDR2 (germline): WSHSY, SAAADI. The CDR3 loop spans 15 amino acids. The CDR3 reads CASTGSRGRAETQYF. In DNA, the CDR3 is TGCGCCAGCACCGGGAGCAGGGGGCGCGCAGAGACCCAGTACTTC.

This chain uses TRBV27 with TRBJ1-1; the D gene is possibly TRBD1 (6 bases). Germline CDR1 reads MNHEY; CDR2 reads SMNVEV (reference sequence). This CDR3 contains 13 residues. The germline V and J ends were trimmed by 5 bases and 1 base, with 8 bases remaining between them. CDR3 DNA sequence: TGTGCCAGCAGTGCGACAGGGAACACTGAAGCTTTCTTT. Its protein is CASSATGNTEAFF.

The chain joins TRBV7-9 to TRBJ2-7; possible D gene TRBD1, 5 bases. Trimming cost V 5 bases and J 3 bases, with 8 bases left between them. Germline lookup yields CDR1 SEHNR and CDR2 FQNEAQ (reference sequence). This CDR3 has 12 residues. Written as DNA, the CDR3 is TGTGCCAGCAGCCGACAGATCTACGAGCAGTACTTC. Translated, it gives CASSRQIYEQYF.

The chain employs TRBV9 and TRBJ1-4; D is uncertain. The CDR3 is made up of 16 amino acids. Trimming removed 3 bases from V and 3 bases from J, with 15 bases in between. Germline CDR1 is SGDLS and CDR2 is YYNGEE. CDR3 in amino acids: CASSEGGSGANEKLFF. For the CDR3, the DNA is TGTGCCAGCAGCGAGGGCGGGTCTGGAGCTAATGAAAAACTGTTTTTT.

V and J are TRBV9 and TRBJ2-3, with 14 positions matching TRBD2. V dropped 4 bases and J dropped 1; count of bases not matched to a gene: 8. Germline V gene data show CDR1 as SGDLS and CDR2 as YYNGEE. The CDR3 sequence is 18 residues long. The CDR3 coding sequence is TGTGCCAGCAGCCCGCCAGCGGGACTAGCGGGAGGCACAGATACGCAGTATTTT. Translated: CASSPPAGLAGGTDTQYF.

The CDR3 bases are TGTGCCACCAGCAGCGCCTGGGAGCAGTTCTTC. This translates into CATSSAWEQFF. This chain links TRBV15 with TRBJ2-1; no reliable D call. This CDR3 is 11 amino acids long. The ends were cut back, 3 bases at V and 10 bases at J, with 7 bases in the middle. From germline, CDR1 is LNHNV and CDR2 YYDKDF (reference sequence). Drawing the rest from reference TRBV15 and TRBJ2-1, the complete variable domain is DAMVIQNPRYQVTQFGKPVTLSCSQTLNHNVMYWYQQKSSQAPKLLFHYYDKDFNNEADTPDNFQSRRPNTSFCFLDIRSPGLGDTAMYLCATSSAWEQFFGPGTRLTVL.

J is TRBJ1-6 and V is TRBV5-3; D unclear. TRBV5-3 carries the ORF label, with uncertain function. The CDR3 loop spans 16 amino acids. Deletions cut 0 bases from V and 7 bases from J, with 14 bases between. CDR3 nucleotides: TGTGCCAGAAGCTTGGCCCTTACCCCGCGGAATTCACCCCTCCACTTT. This codes for CARSLALTPRNSPLHF.